This T cell receptor (beta chain) is from a study of naive and memory T cell subsets. Study-level findings and limits: The RNA method is potentially sensitive to activation and differentiation changes.

The SP2 primer and nested alpha and beta constant region primers amplified ligated cDNA in four rounds. TCRdb re-analysed the 5' RACE reads in MiXCR, keeping a single row per CDR3 protein. The sample has tens of thousands of distinct CDR3 sequences; approximately 4.5% are singletons. An oligonucleotide containing a UMI was ligated to the 3' end of TCR cDNA. Cells were not sorted; total RNA input targeted roughly 1 to 1000 ng. Germline V lookup: CDR1 SGHRS, CDR2 YFSETQ. This CDR3 spans 19 amino acids. V lost 0 bases and J lost 2; bases outside the gene matches: 14. Ten or more counts support this clonotype. Its antigen is undetermined.

The rearrangement uses TRBV5-1 and TRBJ2-4; 7 positions match TRBD2. The receptor comes from a female donor in good health. CDR3 DNA sequence: TGCGCCAGCAGCTTGGGGCAGGGCTGGCGGGAGTCTTCCAAAAACATTCAGTACTTC. Translated, it gives CASSLGQGWRESSKNIQYF.